What follows are 32 T cell receptor beta chains derived from one specimen sequenced in a study of blood T cell repertoires in COVID-19. Profiling relied on immunoSEQ multiplex PCR, and the TCRdb table lists in-frame clones only, not all of them. The table lists around 150,000 clones, 85% of them singletons. Sequencing used peripheral blood. These receptors came from a human donor with acute or convalescent COVID-19. The donor label of this sample is uncertain.

The chain links TRBV18 to TRBJ1-1; D gene ambiguous. V dropped 6 bases and J dropped 3 bases, with 11 bases sitting between them. In germline, CDR1 is KGHSH, CDR2 LQKENI. The CDR3 extends over 13 amino acids. The CDR3 coding sequence is TGTGCCAGCTCGGCGAACGGGGACACTGAAGCTTTCTTT. Residues: CASSANGDTEAFF.

This chain uses TRBV3-1 (or the pseudogene TRBV3-2) with TRBJ1-4; 8 nucleotides align to TRBD1. With 1 base clipped from V and 5 bases from J, the junction kept 6 bases outside the gene matches. Germline CDR1 reads LGHDT; CDR2 reads YNNKEL (reference sequence). The length of the CDR3 is 16 residues. CDR3 residues: CASSQGQGRLNEKLFF. The CDR3 DNA sequence: TGTGCCAGCAGCCAAGGACAGGGGCGGCTGAATGAAAAACTGTTTTTT.

The CDR3 is CASAPQEVFTEAFF. In DNA form, the CDR3 reads TGTGCCAGCGCTCCCCAAGAGGTTTTCACTGAAGCTTTCTTT. V usage is TRBV4-2 and J usage is TRBJ1-1; D not resolved. This CDR3 region has 14 residues. Germline assignment: CDR1 LGHNA and CDR2 YNFKEQ. V gave up 8 bases and J gave up 4 bases, with 17 bases separating them.

Only one count was recorded for this clone. Other DNA sequences in this specimen translate into the identical CDR3. The chain employs TRBV19 and TRBJ1-4; 9 positions match TRBD1. This CDR3 is 15 amino acids long. V gave up 2 bases and J gave up 5 bases; unmatched junction bases: 3. Germline V gives CDR1 LNHDA, CDR2 SQIVND (reference sequence). The CDR3 region is CASSIIGTGNEKLFF. CDR3 DNA sequence: TGTGCCAGTAGTATAATCGGGACAGGGAATGAAAAACTGTTTTTT.

This chain links TRBV18 with TRBJ1-5, with TRBD1 identical over 9 bases. Trimming took 6 bases from V and 6 from J; bases not matched to a gene: 3. The CDR3 loop spans 13 amino acids. Germline V gene data show CDR1 as KGHSH and CDR2 as LQKENI. CDR3 nucleotides: TGTGCCAGCTCCACGGACAGGGGTCAGCCCCAGCATTTT. This codes for CASSTDRGQPQHF. Filled out from reference TRBV18 and TRBJ1-5, the complete variable domain reads NAGVMQNPRHLVRRRGQEARLRCSPMKGHSHVYWYRQLPEEGLKFMVYLQKENIIDESGMPKERFSAEFPKEGPSILRIQQVVRGDSAAYFCASSTDRGQPQHFGDGTRLSIL.

The table lists this clone with a few counts. CDR3 bases: TGTGCCAGCAGCCTCACAGGGGGCCTAGACACCATATATTTT. Residues: CASSLTGGLDTIYF. The chain has TRBV7-9 and TRBJ1-3, with 9 bases identical to TRBD1. The germline gives CDR1 SEHNR, CDR2 FQNEAQ (reference sequence). The CDR3 is 14 amino acids. V gave up 5 bases and J gave up 8 bases; unmatched junction bases: 7.

As regards this clone: Other DNA sequences in the same sample also yield this CDR3. The V call is TRBV7-3, the J call TRBJ1-1, with unresolved D. Trimming stripped 5 bases from V and 1 base from J, with 8 bases between. This CDR3 is 13 amino acids long. In germline, CDR1 is SGHTA, CDR2 FQGTGA. CDR3 DNA: TGTGCCAGCAGCCCCAGTCCGAACACTGAAGCTTTCTTT. Translating it yields CASSPSPNTEAFF.

The chain joins TRBV5-4 to TRBJ2-2; 7 bases match TRBD1. Per germline, CDR1 SGHNT and CDR2 YYREEE (reference sequence). This CDR3 is built from 16 residues. Trimming took 5 bases from V and 4 from J; bases not matched to a gene: 11. CDR3 in amino acids: CASSNIPGQSTGELFF. The CDR3 DNA reads TGTGCCAGCAGTAACATCCCGGGACAGAGCACCGGGGAGCTGTTTTTT.

V usage is TRBV2 and J usage is TRBJ1-5, with D possibly being TRBD1 (6 bases). The CDR3 sequence is 15 residues long. Germline V CDR1 and CDR2: SNHLY, FYNNEI. V shed 5 bases and J shed 0 bases, with 11 bases lying between them. CDR3 coding DNA: TGTGCCAGCAGTTCCGACAGGATTAGCAATCAGCCCCAGCATTTT. Its translation is CASSSDRISNQPQHF.

The rearrangement links TRBV7-3 to TRBJ2-5, with TRBD2 as a possible D gene (6 bases). V gave up 1 base and J gave up 0 bases, with 12 bases separating them. Germline V gives CDR1 SGHTA, CDR2 FQGTGA. The CDR3 loop spans 16 amino acids. The CDR3 DNA is TGTGCCAGCAGCTTAAGCGGCGGGGTCAACCAAGAGACCCAGTACTTC. It translates to CASSLSGGVNQETQYF. The whole variable domain, filled in from reference TRBV7-3 and TRBJ2-5, reads GAGVSQTPSNKVTEKGKYVELRCDPISGHTALYWYRQSLGQGPEFLIYFQGTGAADDSGLPNDRFFAVRPEGSVSTLKIQRTERGDSAVYLCASSLSGGVNQETQYFGPGTRLLVL.

The rearrangement uses TRBV7-3 and TRBJ2-5, with 7 bases fitting TRBD2. This CDR3 spans 13 amino acids. The V gene's germline CDR1 is SGHTA and CDR2 FQGTGA. The J segment lost 5 bases and the V segment lost 3 bases, leaving 3 bases of the junction unmatched. CDR3 nucleotides: TGTGCCAGCAGCTTGAGGCGGGAGGAGACCCAGTACTTC. Protein product: CASSLRREETQYF.

CDR3 protein: CASRTRTGSSYEQYF. The CDR3, as DNA: TGTGCCAGCAGAACCCGGACGGGAAGCTCCTACGAGCAGTACTTC. This chain joins TRBV6-5 and TRBJ2-7; tentatively, D is TRBD2 (5 bases). CDR3 size: 15 residues. In germline, CDR1 is MNHEY, CDR2 SVGAGI. The germline V and J ends were trimmed by 6 bases and 0 bases, with 15 bases remaining between them.

This chain connects TRBV6-5 to TRBJ2-2; 8 bases line up with TRBD2. The ends lost 6 bases at V and 6 bases at J; junction bases unmatched: 3. From germline, CDR1 is MNHEY and CDR2 SVGAGI. The CDR3 length is 13 residues. CDR3 residues: CASSRLASGELFF. In DNA form, the CDR3 reads TGTGCCAGCAGCCGACTAGCGTCCGGGGAGCTGTTTTTT.

The V gene is TRBV11-3, the J gene TRBJ2-5, with D tentatively TRBD1 (5 bases). The CDR3 is 14 amino acids. V was trimmed by 4 bases and J by 1 base, leaving 10 bases between them. From germline, CDR1 is SGHNT and CDR2 YENEEA. The DNA for the CDR3 is TGTGCCAGCAGCTCTACAGGAATCCAAGAGACCCAGTACTTC. It codes for CASSSTGIQETQYF.

The rearrangement links TRBV7-3 to TRBJ2-3, with 9 bases aligning to TRBD1. J gave up 12 bases and V 5 bases, and 15 bases lay outside the gene matches. The CDR3 is 15 residues long. The V gene's germline CDR1 is SGHTA and CDR2 FQGTGA. This chain's CDR3 is CASSTGAWDRAVQYF. DNA of the CDR3: TGTGCCAGCAGCACTGGGGCCTGGGACAGGGCGGTCCAGTATTTT.

CDR3 nucleotide sequence: TGTGCCAGCAGTTTAGGGACAGGTATTAATCAGCCCCAGCATTTT. Translating gives CASSLGTGINQPQHF. The rearrangement uses TRBV27 and TRBJ1-5; 8 bases align to TRBD1. Losses at the gene ends were 2 bases for V and 4 bases for J; bases not matched to a gene: 4. The CDR3 is 15 residues long. Per the germline V gene, CDR1 is MNHEY and CDR2 is SMNVEV (reference sequence).

The chain carries TRBV11-2 and TRBJ1-1; perhaps TRBD1 as D (5 bases). Germline CDR1 is SGHAT and CDR2 is FQNNGV. The CDR3 covers 14 residues. V was cut by 5 bases and J by 1 base, with 11 bases left in between. In DNA form, the CDR3 reads TGTGCCAGCAGCCATGGCAGGGAGAACACTGAAGCTTTCTTT. As protein: CASSHGRENTEAFF.

The CDR3 DNA reads as TGTGCCAGCAGCCAAAGTGGGATAGGGGGATCCTTCCAAGAGACCCAGTACTTC. It yields the protein CASSQSGIGGSFQETQYF. This chain connects TRBV4-2 to TRBJ2-5, with D possibly being TRBD1 (6 bases). V was trimmed by 2 bases and J by 1 base, leaving 20 bases between them. The CDR3 loop spans 18 amino acids. CDR1 LGHNA and CDR2 YNFKEQ come from the germline V gene.

There are a few counts of this clone. The V gene is TRBV2, the J gene TRBJ2-7; D remains ambiguous. Germline V CDR1 and CDR2: SNHLY, FYNNEI. Trimming took off 5 bases at V and 0 bases at J, with 5 bases between the two ends. This CDR3 contains 12 residues. CDR3 in amino acids: CASSYSSYEQYF. In DNA, the CDR3 is TGTGCCAGCAGTTACAGCTCCTACGAGCAGTACTTC.

This chain links TRBV18 with TRBJ2-1, with D maybe TRBD2 (7 bases). The germline CDR1 and CDR2 sequences are KGHSH and LQKENI. The CDR3 consists of 16 residues. Trimming removed 1 base at V and 2 bases at J, with 12 bases between. Here the CDR3 DNA reads TGTGCCAGCTCACCACTCGGGGGGCGAACCTACAATGAGCAGTTCTTC. Its translation: CASSPLGGRTYNEQFF.

This clone was detected only a few times. The CDR3 region is CASSDTDQPQHF. DNA of the CDR3: TGTGCCAGCAGTGATACGGATCAGCCCCAGCATTTT. The chain links TRBV2 to TRBJ1-5; the D is unclear. Trimming pared 3 bases from V and 5 bases from J, leaving 5 bases between. The CDR3 consists of 12 residues. Germline-derived CDR1 and CDR2 are SNHLY and FYNNEI. Looking up the rest from reference TRBV2 and TRBJ1-5 gives the full variable domain: EPEVTQTPSHQVTQMGQEVILRCVPISNHLYFYWYRQILGQKVEFLVSFYNNEISEKSEIFDDQFSVERPDGSNFTLKIRSTKLEDSAMYFCASSDTDQPQHFGDGTRLSIL.

The chain is built from TRBV19 and TRBJ1-2; tentative D call: TRBD1 (6 bases). V was shortened by 3 bases and J by 4 bases, with 12 bases between the two germline ends. Germline lookup yields CDR1 LNHDA and CDR2 SQIVND (reference sequence). This CDR3 region has 14 residues. CDR3 coding DNA: TGTGCCAGTAGTATCCCGGGACACCTCTATGGCTACACCTTC. This gives the protein CASSIPGHLYGYTF.

V gene TRBV4-2 combines with J gene TRBJ1-1; possible D gene TRBD1, 6 bases. The CDR3 is 15 amino acids. In germline, CDR1 is LGHNA, CDR2 YNFKEQ. The V gene lost 5 bases and the J gene lost 0 bases, with 13 bases spanning the gap. The CDR3, as DNA: TGTGCCAGCAGCGGCGGGGGCAGCATGAACACTGAAGCTTTCTTT. This gives the protein CASSGGGSMNTEAFF.

The J gene is TRBJ2-1, the V gene TRBV11-2; 8 bases agree with TRBD2. V was pared by 4 bases and J by 6 bases, with 5 bases of the junction left unmatched. The CDR3 totals 14 residues. CDR1 is SGHAT, CDR2 FQNNGV, per germline. CDR3 bases: TGTGCCAGCAGCTCCCTAGCGGGCGGCAATGAGCAGTTCTTC. As protein: CASSSLAGGNEQFF.

This sequence joins TRBV18 and TRBJ2-1; a weak D match, TRBD1 (6 bases). This CDR3 contains 14 residues. Germline V lookup: CDR1 KGHSH, CDR2 LQKENI. Trimming stripped 2 bases from V and 5 bases from J, with 10 bases between. The CDR3 nucleotides read TGTGCCAGCTCACCAAATAGACAGGACAATGAGCAGTTCTTC. Protein product: CASSPNRQDNEQFF.

This sequence joins TRBV11-2 and TRBJ1-2; 9 positions agree with TRBD1. From germline, CDR1 is SGHAT and CDR2 FQNNGV. Losses at the gene ends were 5 bases for V and 4 bases for J; bases not matched to a gene: 5. The CDR3 runs 14 residues. CDR3 sequence: CASSRDRGSYGYTF. In nucleotides, the CDR3 is TGTGCCAGCAGCCGAGACAGGGGGAGCTATGGCTACACCTTC.

This clone was detected once. The genes are TRBV7-9 and TRBJ1-1, with TRBD1 as a possible D gene (5 bases). The CDR3 has 16 residues. Looked up from germline, CDR1 is SEHNR and CDR2 is FQNEAQ (reference sequence). Trimming stripped 5 bases from V and 1 base from J, with 17 bases between. Here the CDR3 reads CASSPRGGTANTEAFF. As DNA, the CDR3 is TGTGCCAGCAGCCCCCGTGGCGGGACGGCGAACACTGAAGCTTTCTTT. The whole variable domain, filled in from reference TRBV7-9 and TRBJ1-1, reads DTGVSQNPRHKITKRGQNVTFRCDPISEHNRLYWYRQTLGQGPEFLTYFQNEAQLEKSRLLSDRFSAERPKGSFSTLEIQRTEQGDSAMYLCASSPRGGTANTEAFFGQGTRLTVV.

Here the CDR3 reads CASSLDGGQGASGNTIYF. CDR3 DNA sequence: TGTGCCAGCAGCTTAGATGGCGGACAGGGGGCTTCTGGAAACACCATATATTTT. This chain uses TRBV11-3 with TRBJ1-3; 11 bases agree with TRBD1. V shed 0 bases, J shed 1 base, and the junction held 5 bases outside the gene matches. The CDR3 totals 18 residues. From germline, CDR1 is SGHNT and CDR2 YENEEA. Variable domain in full (rest from reference TRBV11-3 and TRBJ1-3): EAGVVQSPRYKIIEKKQPVAFWCNPISGHNTLYWYLQNLGQGPELLIRYENEEAVDDSQLPKDRFSAERLKGVDSTLKIQPAELGDSAVYLCASSLDGGQGASGNTIYFGEGSWLTVV.

The chain has TRBV24-1 and TRBJ1-5, with D uncertain. V dropped 10 bases and J dropped 9 bases, with 21 bases sitting between them. This CDR3 region has 14 residues. Germline V CDR1 and CDR2: KGHDR, SFDVKD. CDR3 loop: CATSRGLSSRPQHF. CDR3 DNA sequence: TGTGCCACATCCCGTGGTCTATCGTCGCGGCCCCAGCATTTT.

The rearrangement joins TRBV3-1 (or the pseudogene TRBV3-2) to TRBJ1-2; D call uncertain. The CDR3 is made up of 14 amino acids. Trimming removed 0 bases at V and 7 bases at J, with 12 bases between. Germline CDR1 and CDR2: LGHDT and YNNKEL (reference sequence). CDR3 sequence: CASSQDRTAGGYTF. The CDR3 region has the DNA TGTGCCAGCAGCCAAGATAGAACCGCGGGTGGCTACACCTTC.

This rearrangement joins TRBV5-1 to TRBJ1-2, with TRBD1 as a possible D gene (5 bases). Germline assignment: CDR1 SGHRS and CDR2 YFSETQ. The CDR3 runs to 13 residues. With 4 bases removed from V and 4 bases from J, the gap between germline ends came to 11 bases. CDR3 protein: CASSEAGGYGYTF. In nucleotides, the CDR3 is TGCGCCAGCAGCGAGGCGGGGGGCTATGGCTACACCTTC.

The rearrangement uses TRBV3-1 (or the pseudogene TRBV3-2) and TRBJ1-4; D possibly corresponds to TRBD1 (6 bases). V lost 0 bases and J lost 10, with 21 bases in between. Germline CDR1 LGHDT, CDR2 YNNKEL (reference sequence). The CDR3 spans 17 residues. In nucleotides, the CDR3 is TGTGCCAGCAGCCAAGAGAGGGGGGGACGTCGGTCGAGAAAACTGTTTTTT. It codes for CASSQERGGRRSRKLFF.